The 3 T cell receptor beta chains presented below share a single source sample, sequenced in a study of blood T cell repertoires in COVID-19. Repertoires were generated with immunoSEQ multiplex PCR, while TCRdb's copy carries only in-frame clones and drops some. The table has about 74,000 clones, 84% seen once; the top ten hold around 35%. Input material: peripheral blood. These receptors all come from a man aged 65-85 years with acute or convalescent COVID-19.

This clone was seen a handful of times. The chain employs TRBV28 and TRBJ2-7; 7 bases are a match to TRBD1. This CDR3 has 12 residues. V lost 8 bases, J lost 3 bases, and 4 bases stayed unmatched. The germline V gene has CDR1 MDHEN and CDR2 SYDVKM. The CDR3 DNA reads TGTGCCAGCCTCAGACAGGGCTACGAGCAGTACTTC. The encoded protein is CASLRQGYEQYF.

CDR3 coding DNA: TGTGCCAGCAGCTTAGGAGGTTTGGATACGCAGTATTTT. The encoded protein is CASSLGGLDTQYF. V and J are TRBV7-9 and TRBJ2-3, with D unclear. The CDR3 length is 13 residues. Trimming removed 1 base at V and 6 bases at J, with 8 bases between. Germline CDR1 reads SEHNR; CDR2 reads FQNEAQ (reference sequence).

CDR3 region: CASSPRLGGQETQYF. The CDR3 region has the DNA TGTGCCAGTAGTCCGCGACTAGGTGGACAAGAGACCCAGTACTTC. V and J are TRBV19 and TRBJ2-5; possibly TRBD2 for D (6 bases). Germline CDR1 reads LNHDA; CDR2 reads SQIVND (reference sequence). This CDR3 comprises 15 residues. Trimming pared 5 bases from V and 2 bases from J, leaving 15 bases between.